The next 29 T cell receptor beta chains were all read from a single sample in a study of cytomegalovirus exposure and HLA in healthy donors. Amplification used 60 Vbeta primers and 13 Jbeta primers. TCRdb's copy holds only in-frame clones and misses some; the assay was immunoSEQ multiplex PCR. The sample includes roughly 190,000 clones, 77% of them seen just once. What was sequenced was PBMCs. Every receptor here comes from a female donor in good health and CMV-seronegative.

This clone appeared a single time. The rearrangement joins TRBV6-5 to TRBJ1-2, with D maybe TRBD1 (6 bases). The CDR3 runs 12 residues. Deletions cut 5 bases from V and 5 bases from J, with 9 bases between. Germline V gene sequence: CDR1 MNHEY, CDR2 SVGAGI. CDR3 sequence reads: CASSIQGYGYTF. The CDR3 region has the DNA TGTGCCAGCAGTATACAGGGATATGGCTACACCTTC.

This clone was seen a few times. The chain combines TRBV7-2 with TRBJ2-4; 14 nucleotides align to TRBD2. V dropped 5 bases and J dropped 6; count of bases not matched to a gene: 3. Germline V lookup: CDR1 SGHTA, CDR2 FQGNSA. The CDR3 runs 15 residues. The CDR3 DNA follows: TGTGCCAGCAGCCAGGGACTAGCGGGGGTAAACATTCAGTACTTC. It translates to CASSQGLAGVNIQYF. The complete variable domain, with remaining parts taken from reference TRBV7-2 and TRBJ2-4, reads GAGVSQSPSNKVTEKGKDVELRCDPISGHTALYWYRQSLGQGLEFLIYFQGNSAPDKSGLPSDRFSAERTGGSVSTLTIQRTQQEDSAVYLCASSQGLAGVNIQYFGAGTRLSVL.

The chain is built from TRBV2 and TRBJ1-4; the match to TRBD1 covers 7 bases. CDR3 length: 14 amino acids. The germline V gene has CDR1 SNHLY and CDR2 FYNNEI. The J segment lost 7 bases and the V segment lost 11 bases, leaving 13 bases of the junction unmatched. CDR3 sequence (DNA): TGTGCCTCCGAGGGGGCCTCGGGGACTGAAAAACTGTTTTTT. Translating it yields CASEGASGTEKLFF.

The chain is built from TRBV28 and TRBJ1-5; a possible D gene is TRBD2 (5 bases). Near its end, the DNA agrees better with TRBJ2-3, so the J call may be wrong. The CDR3 loop spans 14 amino acids. The germline gives CDR1 MDHEN, CDR2 SYDVKM. CDR3 sequence reads: CAIHRRDSNQPQYF. Written as DNA, the CDR3 is TGTGCCATCCACCGACGGGATAGCAATCAGCCCCAGTATTTT.

The rearrangement uses TRBV18 and TRBJ2-7; D is possibly TRBD1 (5 bases). Per germline, CDR1 KGHSH and CDR2 LQKENI. There are 16 residues in the CDR3. V lost 1 base, J lost 0 bases, and 13 bases lay in between. In DNA form, the CDR3 reads TGTGCCAGCTCACCACTATCTGGGGCTAACTCCTACGAGCAGTACTTC. Translating gives CASSPLSGANSYEQYF.

This sequence joins TRBV6-1 and TRBJ2-1; TRBD2 is a possible D gene (6 bases). The length of the CDR3 is 15 residues. V lost 3 bases to trimming and J lost 8 bases, with 17 bases between them. Per the germline V gene, CDR1 is MNHNS and CDR2 is SASEGT. The CDR3 sequence: CASSEGPTRGYEQFF. The CDR3 region has the DNA TGTGCCAGCAGTGAGGGCCCTACGCGGGGTTATGAGCAGTTCTTC.

V gene TRBV7-9 combines with J gene TRBJ1-5; 7 bases agree with TRBD1. There are 15 residues in the CDR3. The germline V gene encodes CDR1 SEHNR and CDR2 FQNEAQ (reference sequence). Trimming removed 1 base from V and 4 bases from J; junction bases left unmatched: 4. The CDR3 nucleotides are TGTGCCAGCAGCTTAGAGGGACAGCCTAATCAGCCCCAGCATTTT. Residues: CASSLEGQPNQPQHF.

The rearrangement joins TRBV27 to TRBJ2-3, with D tentatively TRBD1 (5 bases). Germline CDR1 reads MNHEY; CDR2 reads SMNVEV (reference sequence). The germline V and J ends were trimmed by 6 bases and 5 bases, with 12 bases remaining between them. CDR3 length: 13 residues. CDR3 DNA: TGTGCCAGCAGCATCGCCCAGGGAGATACGCAGTATTTT. Translation: CASSIAQGDTQYF.

The chain couples TRBV5-4 to TRBJ2-5, with 9 bases lining up with TRBD1. The CDR3 is made up of 14 amino acids. V trimming: 4 bases; J trimming: 1 base; junction bases outside the gene matches: 2. The germline V gene has CDR1 SGHNT and CDR2 YYREEE (reference sequence). CDR3 coding DNA: TGTGCCAGCAGCCGGGACAGGGTCCAAGAGACCCAGTACTTC. Its translation is CASSRDRVQETQYF.

The chain uses TRBV5-1 and TRBJ1-1; 9 nucleotides agree with TRBD1. The CDR3 sequence is 16 residues long. The V gene's germline CDR1 is SGHRS and CDR2 YFSETQ. J was trimmed by 5 bases and V by 0 bases; bases with no gene match: 8. The CDR3 DNA reads TGCGCCAGCAGCTTGGTGGGACAGGGAAGTGGTACTGAAGCTTTCTTT. The encoded protein is CASSLVGQGSGTEAFF.

The genes are TRBV5-6 and TRBJ2-5; D is perhaps TRBD2 (5 bases). The CDR3 is 13 residues long. With 0 bases removed from V and 5 bases from J, the gap between germline ends came to 8 bases. Germline CDR1 SGHDT, CDR2 YYEEEE. The CDR3 sequence is CASSLGGRETQYF. DNA for the CDR3: TGTGCCAGCAGCTTGGGAGGGCGGGAGACCCAGTACTTC.

This clone was found a few times. The J gene is TRBJ1-2, the V gene TRBV5-6; no definite D call. V lost 2 bases to trimming and J lost 5 bases, with 10 bases between them. Germline loops: CDR1 SGHDT, CDR2 YYEEEE. This CDR3 region has 13 residues. CDR3 sequence: CASSFQDLYGYTF. The CDR3 DNA reads as TGTGCCAGCAGCTTTCAGGACTTGTATGGCTACACCTTC.

The chain joins TRBV30 to TRBJ1-5; 11 bases are shared with TRBD1. Unmatched junction bases numbered 13, after V lost 1 base and J lost 2 bases. Germline lookup yields CDR1 GTSNPN and CDR2 SVGIG (reference sequence). The CDR3 spans 19 residues. The CDR3 DNA reads as TGTGCCTGGAGTGCGGTTCGGGGACAGGGGGTATTTGGCAATCAGCCCCAGCATTTT. Protein sequence: CAWSAVRGQGVFGNQPQHF.

This sequence joins TRBV29-1 and TRBJ1-1; D remains ambiguous. V lost 7 bases to trimming and J lost 0 bases, with 9 bases between them. In germline, CDR1 is SQVTM, CDR2 ANQGSEA. The CDR3 sequence is 12 residues long. The CDR3 loop is CSGERVNTEAFF. CDR3 nucleotide sequence: TGCAGCGGTGAGCGGGTGAACACTGAAGCTTTCTTT.

The V gene is TRBV7-9, the J gene TRBJ2-1; D is ambiguous. Germline CDR1 SEHNR, CDR2 FQNEAQ (reference sequence). The CDR3 length is 15 residues. Trimming pared 5 bases from V and 8 bases from J, leaving 19 bases between. In DNA form, the CDR3 reads TGTGCCAGCAGCCGGCGCGTGGGTTTCCGGGATGAGCAGTTCTTC. Translation: CASSRRVGFRDEQFF.

The CDR3 DNA reads as TGTGCCAGCTCCCTCCGGGGGACCAAAGAGACCCAGTACTTC. Translated, it gives CASSLRGTKETQYF. The V and J genes are TRBV7-9 and TRBJ2-5, with a weak D call TRBD2 (6 bases). This CDR3 is built from 14 residues. Trimming removed 8 bases from V and 3 bases from J, with 16 bases in between. Germline lookup yields CDR1 SEHNR and CDR2 FQNEAQ (reference sequence).

In DNA, the CDR3 is TGTGCCAGCACCGTTACCCTAACAGGGAATCTTGGCTACACCTTC. It is translated as CASTVTLTGNLGYTF. This chain links TRBV28 with TRBJ1-2; D is possibly TRBD1 (6 bases). The CDR3 consists of 15 residues. Trimming removed 7 bases at V and 7 bases at J, with 22 bases between. Germline CDR1 is MDHEN and CDR2 is SYDVKM.

J is TRBJ2-2 and V is TRBV2; D unresolved. The CDR3 runs to 14 residues. The V gene lost 6 bases and the J gene lost 1 base, with 9 bases spanning the gap. CDR1 SNHLY and CDR2 FYNNEI come from the germline V gene. The CDR3 protein is CASRQDRNTGELFF. CDR3 sequence (DNA): TGTGCCAGCAGGCAGGATAGGAACACCGGGGAGCTGTTTTTT.

Here the CDR3 reads CATSRDRVTGELFF. CDR3 nucleotide sequence: TGTGCCACCAGCAGAGACAGGGTCACCGGGGAGCTGTTTTTT. The chain carries TRBV15 and TRBJ2-2, with a possible D match to TRBD1 (5 bases). The CDR3 length is 14 residues. V lost 0 bases and J lost 4, with 6 bases in between. Germline V lookup: CDR1 LNHNV, CDR2 YYDKDF (reference sequence).

The chain recombines TRBV7-2 with TRBJ1-3, with TRBD1 identical over 7 bases. J gave up 4 bases and V 11 bases, and 8 bases lay outside the gene matches. Per the germline V gene, CDR1 is SGHTA and CDR2 is FQGNSA. This CDR3 contains 13 residues. This CDR3 reads CAAASDRGNTIYF. In DNA form, the CDR3 reads TGTGCCGCAGCATCGGACAGGGGAAACACCATATATTTT.

This clone was recorded only once. The CDR3 loop is CASSYSDTQNTEAFF. The DNA of the CDR3 is TGTGCCAGCAGTTACTCGGACACCCAGAACACTGAAGCTTTCTTT. V and J are TRBV6-6 and TRBJ1-1, with D possibly matching TRBD1 (5 bases). V was pared by 0 bases and J by 1 base, with 9 bases between. Per the germline V gene, CDR1 is MNHNY and CDR2 is SVGAGI (reference sequence). This CDR3 is built from 15 residues.

V usage is TRBV28 and J usage is TRBJ2-2, with 7 positions matching TRBD1. This CDR3 comprises 14 residues. Germline V gives CDR1 MDHEN, CDR2 SYDVKM. V trimming: 11 bases; J trimming: 3 bases; junction bases outside the gene matches: 9. CDR3 nucleotide sequence: TGTGCCCTAGAAAGGGGGCAGGACACCGGGGAGCTGTTTTTT. Translating it yields CALERGQDTGELFF.

The rearrangement joins TRBV6-5 to TRBJ2-4, with D maybe TRBD2 (7 bases). There are 15 residues in the CDR3. The V end lost 7 bases, the J end lost 3 bases, and 16 bases lay between the germline ends. The germline V gene encodes CDR1 MNHEY and CDR2 SVGAGI. This CDR3 is CASKGEGIGKNIQYF. CDR3 sequence (DNA): TGTGCCAGCAAGGGGGAGGGAATTGGCAAAAACATTCAGTACTTC.

The CDR3 here is CASSPLTGRTSVYEQYF. The DNA for the CDR3 is TGTGCCAGTAGTCCCCTTACGGGTCGAACCTCCGTCTACGAGCAGTACTTC. The chain joins TRBV19 to TRBJ2-7; unclear D gene. Germline V lookup: CDR1 LNHDA, CDR2 SQIVND (reference sequence). There are 17 residues in the CDR3. With 5 bases removed from V and 3 bases from J, the gap between germline ends came to 23 bases. The variable domain in full, with the rest retrieved from reference TRBV19 and TRBJ2-7, is DGGITQSPKYLFRKEGQNVTLSCEQNLNHDAMYWYRQDPGQGLRLIYYSQIVNDFQKGDIAEGYSVSREKKESFPLTVTSAQKNPTAFYLCASSPLTGRTSVYEQYFGPGTRLTVT.

The J gene is TRBJ2-1, the V gene TRBV7-2; D is possibly TRBD1 (5 bases). The V end was cut by 2 bases, the J end by 0 bases, with 11 bases between. Germline V gene data show CDR1 as SGHTA and CDR2 as FQGNSA. There are 16 residues in the CDR3. The CDR3 loop is CASSLRGRISYNEQFF. CDR3 coding DNA: TGTGCCAGCAGCTTAAGGGGCCGGATCTCCTACAATGAGCAGTTCTTC.

The CDR3 DNA reads TGTGCCAGCAGCTTGAGGGCGGATAACATGAACACTGAAGCTTTCTTT. It is translated as CASSLRADNMNTEAFF. The V gene is TRBV7-3, the J gene TRBJ1-1; D remains ambiguous. Germline CDR1 is SGHTA and CDR2 is FQGTGA. Trimming left V 3 bases short and J 0 bases short, with 14 bases between. The CDR3 length is 16 residues.

The chain combines TRBV7-9 with TRBJ2-7; D is perhaps TRBD2 (5 bases). The CDR3 loop spans 14 amino acids. Germline CDR1 SEHNR, CDR2 FQNEAQ (reference sequence). Trimming left V 0 bases short and J 2 bases short, with 8 bases between. The CDR3 DNA reads as TGTGCCAGCAGCTTAGCGGACGGGACCTACGAGCAGTACTTC. Its protein product is CASSLADGTYEQYF. The entire variable domain, with the rest obtained from reference TRBV7-9 and TRBJ2-7, is as follows: DTGVSQNPRHKITKRGQNVTFRCDPISEHNRLYWYRQTLGQGPEFLTYFQNEAQLEKSRLLSDRFSAERPKGSFSTLEIQRTEQGDSAMYLCASSLADGTYEQYFGPGTRLTVT.

The chain recombines TRBV28 with TRBJ1-2; no firm D call. CDR3 size: 14 residues. CDR1 MDHEN and CDR2 SYDVKM come from the germline V gene. V was clipped by 2 bases and J by 3 bases, with 10 bases between them. CDR3 in amino acids: CASSLKGVDYGYTF. CDR3 DNA sequence: TGTGCCAGCAGTTTAAAGGGAGTTGACTATGGCTACACCTTC.

The genes are TRBV5-1 and TRBJ2-6, with D perhaps matching TRBD2 (6 bases). Germline V lookup: CDR1 SGHRS, CDR2 YFSETQ. The CDR3 is 18 residues long. V lost 0 bases, J lost 3 bases, and 16 bases lay in between. For the CDR3, the DNA is TGCGCCAGCAGCTTGGAGGGGACTCGTCCAGGTGGGGCCAACGTCCTGACTTTC. This translates into CASSLEGTRPGGANVLTF.